These T cell receptor beta chains were read from a single sample in a study of pediatric ulcerative colitis. TCRdb's table, derived via immunoSEQ multiplex PCR, lists solely in-frame clones and lacks some. The table shows 15,000 to 20,000 clones, with just under 75% occurring only once. Material: gut tissue. All receptors come from a boy younger than 18 with moderate ulcerative colitis. The conserved cysteine and the conserved F or W are not part of the CDR3 here. Only part of the rows carry a size: once, few, many, or a class if the clone is expanded.

cdr3_length j_call clone_size v_call cdr3_aa
12 TRBJ2-7 NA TRBV25-1 ASSEGTSPYEQY
13 TRBJ2-7 few TRBV7-2 ASSEAGTGRYEQY
15 TRBJ2-1 NA TRBV5-1 ASSPSGSYSSYNEQF
13 TRBJ2-5 NA TRBV5-1 ASSLNQGRGETQY
11 TRBJ1-2 once TRBV14 ASSQGFVYGYT
11 TRBJ1-1 NA TRBV30 AEAMNPNTEAF
14 TRBJ2-1 NA TRBV19 ASSIDRGISYNEQF
11 TRBJ1-1 NA TRBV10-3 AIRGQPNTEAF
14 TRBJ1-1 NA TRBV15 ATSRDGDSMNTEAF
12 TRBJ1-2 NA TRBV9 ASSVVGGNYGYT
14 TRBJ2-1 NA TRBV7-6 ASSLGLAGGGREQF
12 TRBJ2-1 NA TRBV7-2 ASSYGTSGDEQF
13 TRBJ2-3 NA TRBV4-2 ASSQASGDSDTQY
10 TRBJ2-5 NA TRBV11-1 ASSLAQETQY
11 TRBJ1-4 NA TRBV19 ASRWGTNEKLF
11 TRBJ1-1 NA TRBV18 ASSQGQNTEAF
11 TRBJ2-7 NA TRBV19 ASSRAVDYEQY
13 TRBJ1-5 NA TRBV4-2 ASSQADRVGQPQH
15 TRBJ2-1 NA TRBV4-2 ASSQDPTGSSYNEQF
11 TRBJ1-1 NA TRBV9 ASSPLQRAEAF
11 TRBJ1-1 NA TRBV27 ASRMWGLTEAF
11 TRBJ1-2 NA TRBV5-1 ASSLTGDNGYT
13 TRBJ1-2 NA TRBV11-2 ASSLARQTDYGYT
12 TRBJ1-2 NA TRBV2 ASVILQGAHGYT
12 TRBJ2-3 NA TRBV10-3 AIKFERETDTQY
11 TRBJ2-2 NA TRBV11-3 ASSQQGAGELF
12 TRBJ2-1 NA TRBV9 ASSALLWDNEQF
10 TRBJ1-1 NA TRBV30 AWSVQVPGAF
12 TRBJ1-2 few TRBV5-6 ASSRITGDYGYT
13 TRBJ1-1 NA TRBV4-1 ASSQYLTGNTEAF
13 TRBJ1-4 once TRBV5-1 ASSSAIREGEKLF
12 TRBJ1-2 NA TRBV5-5 ASSLVGGTYGYT
13 TRBJ2-1 NA TRBV11-3 ASSLEGQAYNEQF
11 TRBJ1-2 NA TRBV18 ASSPGTRIGYT
13 TRBJ1-1 NA TRBV6-1 ASSPRTGTTTEAF
11 TRBJ1-1 few TRBV5-1 ASSIGRDTEAF
14 TRBJ2-5 once TRBV6-6 ASRGRLAGAGETQY
13 TRBJ1-2 NA TRBV7-9 ASSSGGQGTRGYT
13 TRBJ2-1 once TRBV11-3 ASSPGRSSYNEQF
13 TRBJ2-7 NA TRBV19 ASSTSLQPNYEQY
11 TRBJ1-1 NA TRBV19 ASRRQGNTEAF
11 TRBJ1-1 NA TRBV6-5 ASSYDPGEVAF
13 TRBJ2-1 NA TRBV7-8 ASSLPGLEYNEQF